This TCR beta chain was captured by sequencing in a study of shared clonotypes between healthy human individuals. General study results and limits: Lower generation probabilities were found for non-shared clonotypes than for those shared by all four donors.

Selected positively for CCR7 and CD45RO-negative, naive CD8 cells excluded terminally differentiated effector memory CD45RA+ cells. The healthy adult donors were HIV-negative and reported no recent acute infections or vaccinations. Trimming shortened V by 4 bases and J by 2 bases, and 7 bases separated the two germline ends. CDR1 is SGHRS and CDR2 is YFSETQ in the germline V gene. This CDR3 has 12 amino acids. To note about this clone: The antigen is unknown.

Genomic DNA of each subset was evenly split across several immunoSEQ plates. This table comes from immunoSEQ multiplex PCR, and its TCRdb copy is limited to in-frame clones, with some not included. The repertoire holds about 800,000 clones, with roughly 96% as singletons. The chain uses TRBV5-1 and TRBJ2-7; D unclear. Sequences were obtained from naive CD8+ T cells sorted from blood. The sequence was obtained from a man between 25 and 39 years old in good health. The DNA of the CDR3 is TGCGCCAGCAGCAATGGGCCCTACGAGCAGTACTTC. This encodes CASSNGPYEQYF.